The rows below give T cell receptor beta chains drawn from one sample of a study of cytomegalovirus exposure and HLA in healthy donors. Assay used: immunoSEQ multiplex PCR; TCRdb lists only in-frame clones, some missing. The sample holds 160,000 or so clones; about three quarters are singletons and the top ten take approximately 3.1%. Sample: PBMCs. All receptors come from a woman in her thirties or forties in good health and CMV-seronegative. Both conserved end residues are part of each CDR3.

CDR3 length	V gene	J gene	CDR3 protein
14	TRBV15	TRBJ2-7	CATSRGDRAYEQYF
14	TRBV27	TRBJ1-6	CASSSDRKDSPLHF
16	TRBV27	TRBJ1-6	CASSSNSAMNTSPLHF
13	TRBV11-2	TRBJ1-6	CASSLDTWRPLHF
15	TRBV10-1	TRBJ2-3	CASSEYGGGTDTQYF
17	TRBV14	TRBJ2-2	CASSQDRRAGGSGELFF
13	TRBV18	TRBJ1-5	CASSEGQNQPQHF
16	TRBV5-1	TRBJ2-1	CASSLNVGGGAGEQFF
15	TRBV27	TRBJ1-6	CASSYGQGVNSPLHF
13	TRBV28	TRBJ1-4	CASSLDFNEKLFF
17	TRBV4-1	TRBJ1-6	CASSQTPGQKLNSPLHF
12	TRBV19	TRBJ2-7	CASDTGRGIPNF
17	TRBV28	TRBJ1-5	CASSPPTGTGGGQPQHF
15	TRBV7-3	TRBJ1-6	CASSLNTLSNSPLHF
15	TRBV5-1	TRBJ1-3	CASSYGPGAGNTIYF
16	TRBV9	TRBJ1-1	CASSPIQGWGNTEAFF
12	TRBV28	TRBJ1-2	CASGQSSRGYTF
16	TRBV6-5	TRBJ1-4	CASSYSTGEIGEKLFF
16	TRBV5-1	TRBJ1-4	CASSLSGQTANEKLFF
15	TRBV9	TRBJ1-4	CASSVPQKRGEKLFF
12	TRBV28	TRBJ2-7	CASSLKAGQGHF
13	TRBV5-1	TRBJ2-2	CASSLTGTGELFF
14	TRBV27	TRBJ1-2	CASSTTRGPHGYTF
16	TRBV7-6	TRBJ1-2	CASSQGGGWARSGYTF
17	TRBV5-4	TRBJ1-6	CASSLGTATTNPFTLHF
14	TRBV28	TRBJ2-5	CASRDWTGKETQYF
14	TRBV2	TRBJ2-7	CASSWTSGDREQYF
12	TRBV15	TRBJ1-1	CATSLGRYEAFF
14	TRBV6-1	TRBJ2-7	CASRRTGDLREQYF
17	TRBV19	TRBJ1-4	CASTDRGSGVTNEKLFF
15	TRBV5-1	TRBJ2-7	CASSSLTSGSYEQYF
13	TRBV6-1	TRBJ1-6	CASSEGQDSPLHF
13	TRBV6-5	TRBJ1-1	CVQQDLENTEAFF
16	TRBV5-1	TRBJ2-5	CASSLGTGQGAETQYF
15	TRBV6-5	TRBJ2-3	CASSYTGQGPDTQYF
13	TRBV12-5	TRBJ2-6	CASGSAGANVLTF
16	TRBV15	.	CATSRAQGRSGYEQYF
15	TRBV9	TRBJ2-2	CASSASSRGPGELFF
14	TRBV21-1	TRBJ1-5	CASSKGDGVQPQHF
13	TRBV7-7	TRBJ2-5	CASSYGQQETQYF
17	TRBV7-2	TRBJ1-5	CASSPPQGYLSNQPQHF
14	TRBV6-5	TRBJ1-5	CASSYGMTGKPQHF
13	TRBV2	TRBJ1-6	CAGLGTYNSPLHF
15	TRBV5-1	TRBJ2-2	CASSFSGGVTGELFF
15	TRBV7-2	TRBJ1-2	CASRRAGGAIYGYTF
13	TRBV9	TRBJ1-4	CASSVRSGEKLFF
13	TRBV7-3	TRBJ1-1	CASSLGQGAQAFF
18	TRBV25-1	TRBJ1-2	CASSGMPGTGGEDSGYTF